A single sample is the source of the 15 T cell receptor beta chains below, sequenced in a study of cytomegalovirus exposure and HLA in healthy donors. TCRdb keeps only in-frame clones here, not all; method: immunoSEQ multiplex PCR. The sample lists fewer than 200,000 clones, just under 90% occurring once. Sequencing was done on a sample of PBMCs. The receptors come from a man younger than 30 in good health and CMV-seropositive.

The V and J genes are TRBV30 and TRBJ1-5; D not resolved. From germline, CDR1 is GTSNPN and CDR2 SVGIG (reference sequence). CDR3 length: 13 residues. V lost 7 bases and J lost 4, with 14 bases in between. For the CDR3, the DNA is TGTGCCTACTCGCACTCTCCGAATCAGCCCCAGCATTTT. This encodes CAYSHSPNQPQHF.

The genes are TRBV14 and TRBJ2-1, with D hard to call. The V end lost 0 bases, the J end lost 0 bases, and 9 bases lay between the germline ends. The CDR3 spans 16 residues. Germline CDR1 is SGHDN and CDR2 is FVKESK. DNA of the CDR3: TGTGCCAGCAGCCAAGAAAGGCGGAGCTCCTACAATGAGCAGTTCTTC. Translating gives CASSQERRSSYNEQFF.

The J gene is TRBJ1-4, the V gene TRBV7-9; 7 bases are shared with TRBD1. The CDR3 has 14 residues. After removal of 5 bases from V and 7 bases from J, the junction contained 7 bases not matched to a gene. CDR1 SEHNR and CDR2 FQNEAQ come from the germline V gene (reference sequence). The CDR3 bases are TGTGCCAGCAGCACGGGACAGTTGGGTGAAAAACTGTTTTTT. Translated, it gives CASSTGQLGEKLFF.

CDR3 sequence: CASSAQAGLYYEQYF. DNA for the CDR3: TGTGCCAGCAGCGCACAAGCGGGACTTTACTACGAGCAGTACTTC. The chain links TRBV9 to TRBJ2-7; 7 nucleotides match TRBD2. From germline, CDR1 is SGDLS and CDR2 YYNGEE. V was pared by 3 bases and J by 3 bases, with 9 bases of the junction left unmatched. CDR3 length: 15 amino acids.

The rearrangement links TRBV6-5 to TRBJ2-5, with TRBD1 identical over 7 bases. CDR1 is MNHEY and CDR2 is SVGAGI in the germline V gene. The ends lost 4 bases at V and 4 bases at J; junction bases unmatched: 0. The CDR3 runs 12 residues. CDR3 amino acids: CASSWDRETQYF. CDR3 DNA: TGTGCCAGCAGTTGGGACAGAGAGACCCAGTACTTC.

The chain is built from TRBV7-9 and TRBJ1-1, with D possibly matching TRBD1 (5 bases). The CDR3 loop spans 13 amino acids. Germline loops: CDR1 SEHNR, CDR2 FQNEAQ (reference sequence). V was cut by 11 bases and J by 1 base, with 14 bases left in between. CDR3 protein: CAQGPNKNTEAFF. DNA of the CDR3: TGTGCCCAGGGCCCCAATAAGAACACTGAAGCTTTCTTT.

The CDR3 sequence: CASSHPTGTARAFF. The CDR3 DNA follows: TGCGCCAGCAGCCATCCAACAGGGACGGCGCGAGCTTTCTTT. The V and J genes are TRBV4-1 and TRBJ1-1, with D perhaps matching TRBD1 (6 bases). CDR1 and CDR2 from the germline V gene are MGHRA and YSYEKL. V was cut by 3 bases and J by 10 bases, with 18 bases left in between. The CDR3 contains 14 residues.

This chain connects TRBV5-6 to TRBJ2-3, with a possible D match to TRBD1 (6 bases). The length of the CDR3 is 14 residues. Germline values: CDR1 SGHDT, CDR2 YYEEEE. Trimming shortened V by 2 bases and J by 2 bases, and 9 bases separated the two germline ends. The CDR3 DNA reads TGTGCCAGCAGCTTAGGGGGAGACACAGATACGCAGTATTTT. Encoded protein: CASSLGGDTDTQYF.

Note on this clone: The sample contains more than one DNA sequence encoding this CDR3. The chain uses TRBV2 and TRBJ2-5; D is unresolved. CDR1 is SNHLY, CDR2 FYNNEI, per germline. The CDR3 covers 13 residues. V was shortened by 1 base and J by 1 base, with 4 bases between the two germline ends. In DNA, the CDR3 is TGTGCCAGCAGTGAAGACAGCCAAGAGACCCAGTACTTC. It encodes CASSEDSQETQYF. Full variable domain (remainder filled in from reference TRBV2 and TRBJ2-5): EPEVTQTPSHQVTQMGQEVILRCVPISNHLYFYWYRQILGQKVEFLVSFYNNEISEKSEIFDDQFSVERPDGSNFTLKIRSTKLEDSAMYFCASSEDSQETQYFGPGTRLLVL.

The V call is TRBV7-6, the J call TRBJ2-3; TRBD1 matches 7 bases. The V gene end was trimmed by 4 bases and the J gene end by 1 base; junction bases not matched to a gene: 2. This CDR3 region has 14 residues. Germline V CDR1 and CDR2: SGHVS, FNYEAQ. This CDR3 is CASSWTGGTDTQYF. In DNA, the CDR3 is TGTGCCAGCAGCTGGACAGGAGGCACAGATACGCAGTATTTT.

This clone was seen more than once but under ten times. V is TRBV19 and J is TRBJ1-5; D is ambiguous. In germline, CDR1 is LNHDA, CDR2 SQIVND (reference sequence). The CDR3 extends over 12 amino acids. The V gene lost 3 bases and the J gene lost 6 bases, with 6 bases spanning the gap. The CDR3 DNA follows: TGTGCCAGTAGTATTTTCGGTCAGCCCCAGCATTTT. Residues: CASSIFGQPQHF.

This clone was seen once. This chain uses TRBV7-9 with TRBJ1-1, with D uncertain. CDR3 length equals 12 residues. V lost 3 bases and J 4 bases, leaving 6 bases between the germline ends. Germline CDR1 is SEHNR and CDR2 is FQNEAQ (reference sequence). The CDR3 nucleotides read TGTGCCAGCAGCTTCGTCGGCACTGAAGCTTTCTTT. This translates into CASSFVGTEAFF.

V is TRBV10-3 and J is TRBJ1-3; D not certain. CDR3 length: 15 amino acids. Trimming removed 3 bases from V and 0 bases from J, with 9 bases in between. CDR1 and CDR2 from the germline V gene are ENHRY and SYGVKD. The CDR3 spells CAISDTTSSGNTIYF. The CDR3, as DNA: TGTGCCATCAGTGATACAACAAGCTCTGGAAACACCATATATTTT.

The CDR3 DNA reads TGTGCCAGTAGTATAAGGACAGGGTCCTATGGCTACACCTTC. Amino acid sequence: CASSIRTGSYGYTF. This chain uses TRBV19 with TRBJ1-2; 8 nucleotides match TRBD1. The CDR3 totals 14 residues. J was trimmed by 4 bases and V by 2 bases; bases with no gene match: 3. Germline CDR1 reads LNHDA; CDR2 reads SQIVND (reference sequence).

The chain carries TRBV27 and TRBJ2-1, with D perhaps TRBD1 (5 bases). Germline V lookup: CDR1 MNHEY, CDR2 SMNVEV (reference sequence). The CDR3 runs 14 residues. V was trimmed by 5 bases and J by 3 bases, leaving 11 bases between them. CDR3 loop: CASSTRTNYNEQFF. CDR3 bases: TGTGCCAGCAGTACGCGGACAAACTACAATGAGCAGTTCTTC.